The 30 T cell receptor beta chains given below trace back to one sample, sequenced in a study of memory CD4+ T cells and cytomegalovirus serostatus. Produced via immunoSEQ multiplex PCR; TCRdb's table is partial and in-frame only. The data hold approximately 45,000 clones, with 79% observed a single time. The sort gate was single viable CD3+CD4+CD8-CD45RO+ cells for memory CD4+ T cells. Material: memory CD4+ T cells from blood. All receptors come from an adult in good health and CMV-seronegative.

The CDR3 coding sequence is TGTGCCAGCAGGGGGGGGGCAACTAATGAAAAACTGTTTTTT. It specifies CASRGGATNEKLFF. The V and J genes are TRBV7-2 and TRBJ1-4; D is possibly TRBD1 (5 bases). Looked up from germline, CDR1 is SGHTA and CDR2 is FQGNSA. This CDR3 has 14 residues. Trimming removed 6 bases from V and 0 bases from J, with 8 bases in between.

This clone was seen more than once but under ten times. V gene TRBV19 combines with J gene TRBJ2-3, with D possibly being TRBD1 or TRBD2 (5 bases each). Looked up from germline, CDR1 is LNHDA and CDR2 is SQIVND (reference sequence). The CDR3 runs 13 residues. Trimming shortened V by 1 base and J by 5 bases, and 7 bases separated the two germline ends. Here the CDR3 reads CASSIAGRDTQYF. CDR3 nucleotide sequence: TGTGCCAGTAGTATAGCAGGGAGAGATACGCAGTATTTT.

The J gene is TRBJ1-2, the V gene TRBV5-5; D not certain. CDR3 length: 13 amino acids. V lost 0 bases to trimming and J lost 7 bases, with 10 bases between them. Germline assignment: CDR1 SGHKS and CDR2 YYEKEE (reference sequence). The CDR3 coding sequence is TGTGCCAGCAGCTTGGAGATACGGGGTGGCTACACCTTC. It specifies CASSLEIRGGYTF. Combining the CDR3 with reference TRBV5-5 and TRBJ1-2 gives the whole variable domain DAGVTQSPTHLIKTRGQQVTLRCSPISGHKSVSWYQQVLGQGPQFIFQYYEKEERGRGNFPDRFSARQFPNYSSELNVNALLLGDSALYLCASSLEIRGGYTFGSGTRLTVV.

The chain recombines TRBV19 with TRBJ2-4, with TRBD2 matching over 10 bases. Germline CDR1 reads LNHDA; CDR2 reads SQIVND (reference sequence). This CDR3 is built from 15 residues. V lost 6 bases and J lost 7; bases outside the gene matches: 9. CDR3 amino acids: CASSNSLAGANIQYF. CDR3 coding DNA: TGTGCCAGTAGCAACTCTCTAGCGGGAGCGAACATTCAGTACTTC. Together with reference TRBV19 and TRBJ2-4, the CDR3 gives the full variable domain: DGGITQSPKYLFRKEGQNVTLSCEQNLNHDAMYWYRQDPGQGLRLIYYSQIVNDFQKGDIAEGYSVSREKKESFPLTVTSAQKNPTAFYLCASSNSLAGANIQYFGAGTRLSVL.

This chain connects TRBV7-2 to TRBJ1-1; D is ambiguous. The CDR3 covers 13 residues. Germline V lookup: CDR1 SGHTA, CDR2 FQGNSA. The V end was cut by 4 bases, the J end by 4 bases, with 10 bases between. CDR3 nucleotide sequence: TGTGCCAGCAGCTCCATTCGGAGCACTGAAGCTTTCTTT. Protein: CASSSIRSTEAFF.

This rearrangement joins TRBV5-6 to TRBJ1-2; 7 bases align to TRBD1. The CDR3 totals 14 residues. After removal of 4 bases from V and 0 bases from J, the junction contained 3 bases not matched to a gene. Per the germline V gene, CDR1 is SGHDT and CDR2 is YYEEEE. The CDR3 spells CASSVGQANYGYTF. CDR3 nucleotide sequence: TGTGCCAGCAGCGTCGGACAGGCTAACTATGGCTACACCTTC.

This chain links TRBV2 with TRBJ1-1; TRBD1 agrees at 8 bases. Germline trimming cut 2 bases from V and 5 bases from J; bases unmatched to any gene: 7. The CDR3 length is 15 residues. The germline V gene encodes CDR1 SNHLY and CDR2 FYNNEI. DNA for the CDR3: TGTGCCAGCAGTGAAAGCCGGACAGGGAATACTGAAGCTTTCTTT. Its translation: CASSESRTGNTEAFF.

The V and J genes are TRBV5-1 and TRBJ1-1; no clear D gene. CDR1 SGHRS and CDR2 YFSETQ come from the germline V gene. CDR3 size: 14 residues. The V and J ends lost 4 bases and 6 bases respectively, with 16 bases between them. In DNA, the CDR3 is TGCGCCAGCAGCCAGCTAGTTGGTAACCCTGAAGCTTTCTTT. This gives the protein CASSQLVGNPEAFF.

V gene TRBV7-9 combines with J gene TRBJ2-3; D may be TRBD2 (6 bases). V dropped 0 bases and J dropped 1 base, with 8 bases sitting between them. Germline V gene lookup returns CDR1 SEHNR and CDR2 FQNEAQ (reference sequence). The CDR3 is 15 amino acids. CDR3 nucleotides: TGTGCCAGCAGCTTAGCGGGGACTCGCACAGATACGCAGTATTTT. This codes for CASSLAGTRTDTQYF.

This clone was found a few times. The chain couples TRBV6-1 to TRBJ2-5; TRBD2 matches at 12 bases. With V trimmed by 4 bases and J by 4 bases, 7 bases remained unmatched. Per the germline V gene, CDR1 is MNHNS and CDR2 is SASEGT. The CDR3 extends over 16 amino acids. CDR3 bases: TGTGCCAGCAGTGGGCTAGCGGGAGGGCCGGGAGAGACCCAGTACTTC. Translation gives CASSGLAGGPGETQYF.

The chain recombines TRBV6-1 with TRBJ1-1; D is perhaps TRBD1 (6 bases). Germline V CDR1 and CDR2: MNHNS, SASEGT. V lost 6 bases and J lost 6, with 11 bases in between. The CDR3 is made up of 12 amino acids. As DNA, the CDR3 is TGTGCCAGCAGGGGGACAAGAGCTGAAGCTTTCTTT. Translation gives CASRGTRAEAFF.

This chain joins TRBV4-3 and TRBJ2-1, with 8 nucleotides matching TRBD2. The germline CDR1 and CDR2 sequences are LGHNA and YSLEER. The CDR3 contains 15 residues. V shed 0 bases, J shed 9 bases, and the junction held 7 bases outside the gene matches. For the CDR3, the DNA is TGCGCCAGCAGCCAAGATTCCCAGGCGGGAGGTGAGCAGTTCTTC. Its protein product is CASSQDSQAGGEQFF.

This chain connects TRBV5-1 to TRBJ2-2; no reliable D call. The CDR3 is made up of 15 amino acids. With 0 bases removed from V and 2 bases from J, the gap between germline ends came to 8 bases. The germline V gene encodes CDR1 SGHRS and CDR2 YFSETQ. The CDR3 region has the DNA TGCGCCAGCAGCTTGGAAGCAGCTAACACCGGGGAGCTGTTTTTT. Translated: CASSLEAANTGELFF. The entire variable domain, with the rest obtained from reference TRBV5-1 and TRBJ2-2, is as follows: KAGVTQTPRYLIKTRGQQVTLSCSPISGHRSVSWYQQTPGQGLQFLFEYFSETQRNKGNFPGRFSGRQFSNSRSEMNVSTLELGDSALYLCASSLEAANTGELFFGEGSRLTVL.

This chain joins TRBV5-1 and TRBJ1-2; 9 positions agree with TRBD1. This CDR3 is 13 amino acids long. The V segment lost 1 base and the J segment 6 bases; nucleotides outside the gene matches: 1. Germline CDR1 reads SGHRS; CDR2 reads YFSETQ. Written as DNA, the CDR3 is TGCGCCAGCAGCTTGCGGGACAGGGATGGCTACACCTTC. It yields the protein CASSLRDRDGYTF.

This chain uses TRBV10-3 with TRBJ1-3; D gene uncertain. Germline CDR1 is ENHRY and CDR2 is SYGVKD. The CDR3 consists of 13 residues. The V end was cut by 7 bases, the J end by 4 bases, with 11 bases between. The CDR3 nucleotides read TGTGCCATCAACCGGGAAAAAGGAAACACCATATATTTT. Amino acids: CAINREKGNTIYF.

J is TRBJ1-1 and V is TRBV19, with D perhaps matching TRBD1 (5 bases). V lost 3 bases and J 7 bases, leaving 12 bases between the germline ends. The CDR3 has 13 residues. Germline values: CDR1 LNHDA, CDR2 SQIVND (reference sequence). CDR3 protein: CASSITGGGEAFF. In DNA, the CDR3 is TGTGCCAGTAGTATTACAGGAGGAGGTGAAGCTTTCTTT.

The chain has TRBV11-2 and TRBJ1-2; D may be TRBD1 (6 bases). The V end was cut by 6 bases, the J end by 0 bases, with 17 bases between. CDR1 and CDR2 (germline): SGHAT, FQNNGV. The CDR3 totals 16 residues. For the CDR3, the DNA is TGTGCCAGCAGTCCTCCTGGGGGGCTAGCTAACTATGGCTACACCTTC. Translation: CASSPPGGLANYGYTF. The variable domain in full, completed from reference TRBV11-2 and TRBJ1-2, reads EAGVAQSPRYKIIEKRQSVAFWCNPISGHATLYWYQQILGQGPKLLIQFQNNGVVDDSQLPKDRFSAERLKGVDSTLKIQPAKLEDSAVYLCASSPPGGLANYGYTFGSGTRLTVV.

The DNA of the CDR3 is TGCGCCAGCGTCAGGGACCCTACCTACAATGATGGGCAGTTCTTC. Translation: CASVRDPTYNDGQFF. This chain uses TRBV5-1 with TRBJ2-1; possibly TRBD1 or TRBD2 for D (5 bases each). The germline V gene encodes CDR1 SGHRS and CDR2 YFSETQ. The CDR3 runs to 15 residues. V lost 7 bases to trimming and J lost 12 bases, with 26 bases between them.

This chain's CDR3 is CAWSDRDLAIEQYF. The CDR3 DNA follows: TGTGCCTGGAGTGACAGGGATCTGGCTATCGAGCAGTACTTC. J is TRBJ2-7 and V is TRBV30; D may be TRBD1 (6 bases). The CDR3 totals 14 residues. Germline V lookup: CDR1 GTSNPN, CDR2 SVGIG (reference sequence). V lost 1 base, J lost 6 bases, and 16 bases lay in between.

In DNA, the CDR3 is TGCAGCGGGGGTAACACAGATACGCAGTATTTT. This encodes CSGGNTDTQYF. The chain links TRBV20-1 to TRBJ2-3, with D possibly TRBD2 on 6 matching bases. Germline V gene data show CDR1 as DFQATT and CDR2 as SNEGSKA (reference sequence). The CDR3 consists of 11 residues.

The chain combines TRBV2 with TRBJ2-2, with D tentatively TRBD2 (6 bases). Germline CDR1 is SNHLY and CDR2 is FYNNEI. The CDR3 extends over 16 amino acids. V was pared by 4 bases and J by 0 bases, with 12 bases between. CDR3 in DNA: TGTGCCAGCAGTGCGGAGGGTGGGGCGAACACCGGGGAGCTGTTTTTT. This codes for CASSAEGGANTGELFF.

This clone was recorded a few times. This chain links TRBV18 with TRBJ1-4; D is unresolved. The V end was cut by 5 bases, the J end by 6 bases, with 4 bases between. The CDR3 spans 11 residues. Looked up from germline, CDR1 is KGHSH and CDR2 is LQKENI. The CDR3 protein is CASSGDEKLFF. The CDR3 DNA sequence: TGTGCCAGCTCAGGGGATGAAAAACTGTTTTTT.

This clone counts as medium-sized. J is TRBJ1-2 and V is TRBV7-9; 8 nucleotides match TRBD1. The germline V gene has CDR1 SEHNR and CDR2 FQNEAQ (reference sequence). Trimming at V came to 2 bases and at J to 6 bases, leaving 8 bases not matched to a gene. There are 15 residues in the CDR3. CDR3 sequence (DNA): TGTGCCAGCAGCTTAAGAGGACAGGGAAAGGATGGCTACACCTTC. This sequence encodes CASSLRGQGKDGYTF.

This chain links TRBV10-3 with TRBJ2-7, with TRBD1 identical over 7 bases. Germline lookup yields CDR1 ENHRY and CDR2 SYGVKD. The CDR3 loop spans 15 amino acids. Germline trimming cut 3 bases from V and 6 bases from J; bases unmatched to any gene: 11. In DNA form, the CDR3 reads TGTGCCATCAGTGAACACCTACAGGGGCCTGGCGAGCAGTACTTC. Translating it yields CAISEHLQGPGEQYF.

CDR3 amino acids: CASSIGDREAEAFF. DNA of the CDR3: TGTGCCAGTAGTATAGGGGACAGGGAGGCTGAAGCTTTCTTT. The chain links TRBV19 to TRBJ1-1; 9 bases map to TRBD1. Losses at the gene ends were 1 base for V and 6 bases for J; bases not matched to a gene: 3. There are 14 residues in the CDR3. Germline loops: CDR1 LNHDA, CDR2 SQIVND (reference sequence).

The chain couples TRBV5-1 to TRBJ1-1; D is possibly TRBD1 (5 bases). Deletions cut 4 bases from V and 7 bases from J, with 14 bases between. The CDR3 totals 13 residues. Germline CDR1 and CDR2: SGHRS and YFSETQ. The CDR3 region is CASSPPGSVEAFF. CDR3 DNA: TGCGCCAGCAGCCCGCCAGGGTCCGTTGAAGCTTTCTTT.

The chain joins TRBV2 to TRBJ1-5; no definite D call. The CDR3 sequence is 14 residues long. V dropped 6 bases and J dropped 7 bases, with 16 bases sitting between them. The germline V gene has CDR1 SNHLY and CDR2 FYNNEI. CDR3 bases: TGTGCCAGCAGCGACACTTCAAAACAACAGCCCCAGCATTTT. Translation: CASSDTSKQQPQHF. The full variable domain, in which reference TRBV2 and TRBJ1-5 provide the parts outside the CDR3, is EPEVTQTPSHQVTQMGQEVILRCVPISNHLYFYWYRQILGQKVEFLVSFYNNEISEKSEIFDDQFSVERPDGSNFTLKIRSTKLEDSAMYFCASSDTSKQQPQHFGDGTRLSIL.

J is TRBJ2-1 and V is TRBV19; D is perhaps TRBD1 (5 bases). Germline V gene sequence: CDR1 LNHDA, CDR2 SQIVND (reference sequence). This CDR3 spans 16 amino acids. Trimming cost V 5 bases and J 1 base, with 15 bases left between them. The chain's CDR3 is CASSAGHGGSYNEQFF. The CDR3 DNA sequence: TGTGCCAGTAGTGCAGGACACGGTGGGTCCTACAATGAGCAGTTCTTC.

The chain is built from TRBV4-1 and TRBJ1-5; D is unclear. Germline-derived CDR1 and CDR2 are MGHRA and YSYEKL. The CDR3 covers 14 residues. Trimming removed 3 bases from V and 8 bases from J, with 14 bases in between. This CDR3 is CASSHLSDQKPQHF. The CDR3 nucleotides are TGCGCCAGCAGCCACCTATCGGACCAAAAGCCCCAGCATTTT.

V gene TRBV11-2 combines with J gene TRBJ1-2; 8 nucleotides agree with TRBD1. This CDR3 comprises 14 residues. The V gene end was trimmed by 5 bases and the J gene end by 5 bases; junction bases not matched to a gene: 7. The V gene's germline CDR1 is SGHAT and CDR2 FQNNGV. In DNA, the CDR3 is TGTGCCAGCAGCCCAGGGACAGGAACATATGGCTACACCTTC. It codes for CASSPGTGTYGYTF.